A single sample is the source of the 21 T cell receptor beta chains below, sequenced in a study of cytomegalovirus exposure and HLA in healthy donors. The PCR used 60 Vbeta and 13 Jbeta primers. Using immunoSEQ multiplex PCR, the repertoire was profiled, and TCRdb retains in-frame clones only, with some absent. The sample carries about 82,000 clones, around four fifths recorded once. The sequenced material came from PBMCs. These receptors were obtained from a woman in her forties or fifties in good health and CMV-seropositive.

V is TRBV6-1 and J is TRBJ2-2, with 8 bases fitting TRBD2. The CDR3 consists of 14 residues. V shed 6 bases and J 7 bases; nucleotides not matched to a gene: 7. CDR1 is MNHNS and CDR2 is SASEGT in the germline V gene. The CDR3 protein is CASRLGTSSGELFF. DNA of the CDR3: TGTGCCAGCAGACTCGGGACTAGTAGCGGGGAGCTGTTTTTT.

The V call is TRBV9, the J call TRBJ2-7; TRBD2 agrees at 7 bases. The ends lost 4 bases at V and 2 bases at J; junction bases unmatched: 6. Per germline, CDR1 SGDLS and CDR2 YYNGEE. The CDR3 contains 14 residues. CDR3 sequence: CASSQGGPTYEQYF. The CDR3 nucleotides are TGTGCCAGCAGCCAGGGAGGGCCCACCTACGAGCAGTACTTC.

The chain couples TRBV7-8 to TRBJ2-5, with TRBD1 matching over 8 bases. Trimming at V came to 4 bases and at J to 6 bases, leaving 4 bases not matched to a gene. Germline V gives CDR1 SGHVS, CDR2 FQNEAQ. CDR3 length equals 13 residues. DNA of the CDR3: TGTGCCAGCAGCTCCGACAGGGGCCAGACCCAGTACTTC. It is translated as CASSSDRGQTQYF.

This sequence joins TRBV2 and TRBJ1-1; a weak D match, TRBD1 (6 bases). The CDR3 sequence is 13 residues long. Germline lookup yields CDR1 SNHLY and CDR2 FYNNEI. V shed 6 bases and J shed 2 bases, with 10 bases lying between them. The DNA of the CDR3 is TGTGCCAGCAGCAACAGGGTAAACACTGAAGCTTTCTTT. It specifies CASSNRVNTEAFF.

This clone was observed once. The chain links TRBV19 to TRBJ2-4, with 8 bases lining up with TRBD1. The CDR3 sequence is 13 residues long. The V segment lost 3 bases and the J segment 7 bases; nucleotides outside the gene matches: 2. Germline assignment: CDR1 LNHDA and CDR2 SQIVND (reference sequence). The CDR3 spells CASSISGGNIQYF. CDR3 nucleotides: TGTGCCAGTAGTATCTCAGGGGGCAACATTCAGTACTTC.

This clone was picked up a small number of times. The chain has TRBV7-9 and TRBJ2-1, with 11 nucleotides matching TRBD2. Germline-derived CDR1 and CDR2 are SEHNR and FQNEAQ (reference sequence). Trimming at V came to 4 bases and at J to 3 bases, leaving 2 bases not matched to a gene. The CDR3 is made up of 15 amino acids. In DNA, the CDR3 is TGTGCCAGCAGCTATACTAGCGGGGGCTACAATGAGCAGTTCTTC. Its translation: CASSYTSGGYNEQFF. Drawing the rest from reference TRBV7-9 and TRBJ2-1, the complete variable domain is DTGVSQNPRHKITKRGQNVTFRCDPISEHNRLYWYRQTLGQGPEFLTYFQNEAQLEKSRLLSDRFSAERPKGSFSTLEIQRTEQGDSAMYLCASSYTSGGYNEQFFGPGTRLTVL.

J is TRBJ1-2 and V is TRBV29-1; D not certain. V shed 2 bases and J shed 8 bases, with 3 bases lying between them. The germline V gene encodes CDR1 SQVTM and CDR2 ANQGSEA. The CDR3 runs 9 residues. DNA for the CDR3: TGCAGCGTTGAACTGGGCTACACCTTC. Protein product: CSVELGYTF.

The CDR3 DNA sequence: TGTGCCAGCAGCTTAGGGGTGGCTAGCGAAGAGACCCAGTACTTC. Amino acid sequence: CASSLGVASEETQYF. This sequence joins TRBV11-2 and TRBJ2-5; maybe TRBD2 (6 bases). From germline, CDR1 is SGHAT and CDR2 FQNNGV. The CDR3 runs to 15 residues. With 1 base removed from V and 3 bases from J, the gap between germline ends came to 12 bases.

For the CDR3, the DNA is TGTGCCAGCGGGGCCAGCGGGAGCACAGATACGCAGTATTTT. Protein: CASGASGSTDTQYF. The rearrangement joins TRBV9 to TRBJ2-3; a possible D gene is TRBD2 (6 bases). This CDR3 is 14 amino acids long. The V end lost 7 bases, the J end lost 0 bases, and 12 bases lay between the germline ends. Looked up from germline, CDR1 is SGDLS and CDR2 is YYNGEE.

V and J are TRBV21-1 and TRBJ1-4; TRBD1, as called in the table, went unchecked against the DNA. TRBV21-1 is classified as a pseudogene. This CDR3 has 18 residues. The CDR3 reads CASSVKGDVPGKVEKLFF. The CDR3 DNA sequence: TGTGCCAGCAGCGTAAAAGGGGATGTGCCAGGGAAGGTGGAAAAACTGTTTTTT.

This clone occurred once. The chain recombines TRBV27 with TRBJ1-5; D unclear. V was trimmed by 6 bases and J by 4 bases, leaving 7 bases between them. Germline values: CDR1 MNHEY, CDR2 SMNVEV (reference sequence). The CDR3 spans 12 residues. The CDR3 nucleotides read TGTGCCAGCAGGGGCTCTAATCAGCCCCAGCATTTT. Translation: CASRGSNQPQHF.

The chain uses TRBV9 and TRBJ1-4; unclear D gene. CDR1 SGDLS and CDR2 YYNGEE come from the germline V gene. The CDR3 has 16 amino acids. V was trimmed by 4 bases and J by 0 bases, leaving 13 bases between them. DNA of the CDR3: TGTGCCAGCAGCCGCCGCGGTGAAACAACTAATGAAAAACTGTTTTTT. It is translated as CASSRRGETTNEKLFF.

The chain recombines TRBV7-2 with TRBJ1-2; D gene ambiguous. CDR1 and CDR2 (germline): SGHTA, FQGNSA. Deletions cut 1 base from V and 8 bases from J, with 11 bases between. The CDR3 loop spans 13 amino acids. The CDR3 sequence is CASSLDRAGGYTF. The CDR3 nucleotides read TGTGCCAGCAGCTTAGATCGAGCCGGGGGCTACACCTTC.

Worth noting for this clone: This probably arose from a read error, given a far larger clone one base away. CDR3 region: CASSQDLRGGEQSF. The CDR3 bases are TGTGCCAGTAGTCAGGATCTTAGGGGGGGCGAGCAGTCCTTC. J is TRBJ2-7 and V is TRBV19, with a weak D call TRBD2 (7 bases). The CDR3 runs to 14 residues. Germline V CDR1 and CDR2: LNHDA, SQIVND (reference sequence).

The chain couples TRBV7-9 to TRBJ1-4, with D perhaps TRBD1 (6 bases). The CDR3 loop spans 13 amino acids. The germline CDR1 and CDR2 sequences are SEHNR and FQNEAQ (reference sequence). V was clipped by 8 bases and J by 8 bases, with 15 bases between them. The DNA of the CDR3 is TGTGCCAGCTCCGACAGGATGCGCGAAAAACTGTTTTTT. Translating gives CASSDRMREKLFF. Variable domain in full (rest from reference TRBV7-9 and TRBJ1-4): DTGVSQNPRHKITKRGQNVTFRCDPISEHNRLYWYRQTLGQGPEFLTYFQNEAQLEKSRLLSDRFSAERPKGSFSTLEIQRTEQGDSAMYLCASSDRMREKLFFGSGTQLSVL.

The chain uses TRBV5-6 and TRBJ2-7, with D unclear. V lost 2 bases to trimming and J lost 0 bases, with 6 bases between them. Germline V gene sequence: CDR1 SGHDT, CDR2 YYEEEE. The CDR3 spans 13 residues. The DNA of the CDR3 is TGTGCCAGCAGCTTTGAACTCTCCTACGAGCAGTACTTC. Translating gives CASSFELSYEQYF.

This clone occurred a few times. The chain employs TRBV11-1 and TRBJ2-5; tentatively, D is TRBD1 (7 bases). The germline CDR1 and CDR2 sequences are SGHAT and FQDESV (reference sequence). The CDR3 extends over 14 amino acids. V was cut by 5 bases and J by 5 bases, with 15 bases left in between. The CDR3 region is CASSPRGVGETQYF. CDR3 coding DNA: TGTGCCAGCAGCCCCAGGGGGGTCGGGGAGACCCAGTACTTC.

This clone was detected only a few times. CDR3 bases: TGCGCCAGCAGCCAGGGGGACGGACCCTATGGCTACACCTTC. It yields the protein CASSQGDGPYGYTF. The chain joins TRBV5-1 to TRBJ1-2, with 7 bases matching TRBD1. The CDR3 is 14 residues long. Losses at the gene ends were 4 bases for V and 4 bases for J; bases not matched to a gene: 7. Germline values: CDR1 SGHRS, CDR2 YFSETQ.

The chain employs TRBV19 and TRBJ2-7; D is perhaps TRBD2 (5 bases). This CDR3 contains 14 residues. Germline CDR1 and CDR2: LNHDA and SQIVND (reference sequence). Trimming cost V 6 bases and J 6 bases, with 18 bases left between them. The CDR3 bases are TGTGCCAGTAGGAAAACTAGAGATAGCTTCGAGCAGTACTTC. Its protein is CASRKTRDSFEQYF.

The V call is TRBV5-6, the J call TRBJ2-1, with 7 bases aligning to TRBD1. Trimming cost V 4 bases and J 4 bases; bases outside gene matches: 8. The CDR3 contains 15 residues. Germline CDR1 is SGHDT and CDR2 is YYEEEE. The chain's CDR3 is CASSLPGTVYNEQFF. The CDR3 nucleotides read TGTGCCAGCAGCCTTCCCGGGACAGTGTACAATGAGCAGTTCTTC.

The chain carries TRBV10-1 and TRBJ2-5, with TRBD2 matching over 7 bases. This CDR3 spans 14 amino acids. Germline V gene lookup returns CDR1 WNHNN and CDR2 SYGVQD (reference sequence). With V trimmed by 7 bases and J by 2 bases, 7 bases remained unmatched. CDR3 sequence reads: CASKGAGKQETQYF. CDR3 nucleotide sequence: TGCGCCAGCAAAGGAGCGGGAAAGCAAGAGACCCAGTACTTC.